The text below deals with one T cell receptor (beta chain). The data were obtained in a study of T cells in localized non-small cell lung cancer. Sequenced by immunoSEQ multiplex PCR; TCRdb stores in-frame clones only, minus some. Counted here are approximately 83,000 clones, 70% to 90% occurring once; the ten biggest clones make up approximately 22%. Per germline, CDR1 SEHNR and CDR2 FQNEAQ (reference sequence). Trimming shortened V by 3 bases and J by 5 bases, and 10 bases separated the two germline ends. The length of the CDR3 is 13 residues. The rearrangement uses TRBV7-9 and TRBJ1-1, with D perhaps TRBD1 (5 bases). The TCR originated in a woman aged 40-70 years with stage I squamous cell lung carcinoma. This material consisted of peripheral blood, taken before any cancer treatment. The CDR3 region has the DNA TGTGCCAGCAGCTTGTTGGGGGAAACTGAAGCTTTCTTT. This sequence encodes CASSLLGETEAFF.